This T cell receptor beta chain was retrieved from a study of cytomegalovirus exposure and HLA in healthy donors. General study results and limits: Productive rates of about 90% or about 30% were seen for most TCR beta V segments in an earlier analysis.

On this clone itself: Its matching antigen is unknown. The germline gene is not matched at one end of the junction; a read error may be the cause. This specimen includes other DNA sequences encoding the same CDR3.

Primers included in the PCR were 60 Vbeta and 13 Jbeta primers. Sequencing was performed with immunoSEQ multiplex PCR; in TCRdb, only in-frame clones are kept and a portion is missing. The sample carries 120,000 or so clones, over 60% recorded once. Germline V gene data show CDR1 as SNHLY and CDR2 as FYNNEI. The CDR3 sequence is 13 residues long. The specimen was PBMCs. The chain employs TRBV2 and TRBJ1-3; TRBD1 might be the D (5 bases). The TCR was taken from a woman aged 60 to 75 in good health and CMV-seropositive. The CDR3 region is CATKRDLRNTIYF. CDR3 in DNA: TGTGCCACCAAAAGGGACTTGCGAAACACTATATATTTT.